These 11 T cell receptor beta chains came from one sample sequenced in a study of beta chain features in type 1 diabetes. Reverse transcription of all isolated RNA meant that expressed TCRB transcripts were sequenced. Libraries were prepared by immunoSEQ multiplex PCR; TCRdb keeps only in-frame clonotypes and omits some of them. The table shows roughly 140,000 clones, with roughly 7.2% occurring only once. The material sequenced was central memory CD4+ T cells from blood. These TCRs come from a woman younger than 45 in good health.

This sequence joins TRBV29-1 and TRBJ2-7, with 15 bases matching TRBD2. The CDR3 runs to 20 residues. The germline V gene encodes CDR1 SQVTM and CDR2 ANQGSEA. The J segment lost 7 bases and the V segment lost 1 base, leaving 20 bases of the junction unmatched. CDR3 nucleotides: TGCAGCGTTGAAGGCCCTCCCGGGACAGCGGGACTAGCGGGAGGTTTAGAGCAGTACTTC. Protein sequence: CSVEGPPGTAGLAGGLEQYF.

A few counts support this clone. The rearrangement uses TRBV6-5 and TRBJ1-3, with a possible D match to TRBD1 (6 bases). The germline CDR1 and CDR2 sequences are MNHEY and SVGAGI. The CDR3 covers 13 residues. The ends were cut back, 7 bases at V and 6 bases at J, with 13 bases in the middle. Here the CDR3 reads CASTGDIANTIYF. The CDR3 DNA follows: TGTGCCAGCACCGGGGACATCGCAAACACCATATATTTT.

The chain employs TRBV28 and TRBJ2-1; possibly TRBD2 for D (5 bases). There are 12 residues in the CDR3. V was cut by 7 bases and J by 6 bases, with 10 bases left in between. Germline CDR1 MDHEN, CDR2 SYDVKM. CDR3: CASKSGSNEQFF. CDR3 nucleotides: TGTGCCAGCAAAAGCGGTAGCAATGAGCAGTTCTTC. Drawing the rest from reference TRBV28 and TRBJ2-1, the complete variable domain is DVKVTQSSRYLVKRTGEKVFLECVQDMDHENMFWYRQDPGLGLRLIYFSYDVKMKEKGDIPEGYSVSREKKERFSLILESASTNQTSMYLCASKSGSNEQFFGPGTRLTVL.

On this clone: A read error may produce the germline difference seen at one junction end. The CDR3: CASSPTPGGQQYF. CDR3 DNA: TGTGCTAGCAGCCCTACCCCGGGGGGACAGCAGTACTTC. This rearrangement joins TRBV7-7 to TRBJ2-7; 7 nucleotides agree with TRBD2. The CDR3 runs to 13 residues. CDR1 and CDR2 (germline): SSHAT, FNYEAQ (reference sequence).

This clone was seen a handful of times. This chain links TRBV7-9 with TRBJ2-3; 8 bases map to TRBD1. J was trimmed by 3 bases and V by 4 bases; bases with no gene match: 9. The CDR3 sequence is 16 residues long. CDR1 and CDR2 from the germline V gene are SEHNR and FQNEAQ (reference sequence). The CDR3 region is CASSSGQGTGTDTQYF. CDR3 DNA: TGTGCCAGCAGCTCCGGACAGGGAACGGGTACAGATACGCAGTATTTT.

For the CDR3, the DNA is TGTGCCAGCAGCTTAGTAGCGGGGTTTAGTAATGAGCAGTTCTTC. It specifies CASSLVAGFSNEQFF. This chain joins TRBV7-8 and TRBJ2-1, with TRBD2 matching over 8 bases. In germline, CDR1 is SGHVS, CDR2 FQNEAQ. The junction had 6 bases not matched to a gene; V was cut back by 1 base and J by 7 bases. CDR3 size: 15 residues.

The rearrangement links TRBV5-1 to TRBJ2-1, with 9 bases fitting TRBD2. CDR3 length: 14 residues. With 6 bases clipped from V and 2 bases from J, the junction kept 3 bases outside the gene matches. Germline values: CDR1 SGHRS, CDR2 YFSETQ. The CDR3 spells CASKSGGTYNEQFF. The CDR3 DNA reads TGCGCCAGCAAAAGCGGGGGGACCTACAATGAGCAGTTCTTC. Based on the CDR3 plus reference TRBV5-1 and TRBJ2-1, the full variable domain is KAGVTQTPRYLIKTRGQQVTLSCSPISGHRSVSWYQQTPGQGLQFLFEYFSETQRNKGNFPGRFSGRQFSNSRSEMNVSTLELGDSALYLCASKSGGTYNEQFFGPGTRLTVL.

This chain connects TRBV9 to TRBJ1-3; D not certain. The germline V gene has CDR1 SGDLS and CDR2 YYNGEE. V lost 4 bases and J lost 0, with 8 bases in between. CDR3 length: 14 residues. The CDR3 DNA reads as TGTGCCAGCAGCATGCAGTTCTCTGGAAACACCATATATTTT. Translated: CASSMQFSGNTIYF.

This chain joins TRBV6-6 and TRBJ2-7; the match to TRBD1 covers 8 bases. From germline, CDR1 is MNHNY and CDR2 SVGAGI (reference sequence). V dropped 5 bases and J dropped 7; count of bases not matched to a gene: 13. The CDR3 totals 15 residues. The DNA of the CDR3 is TGTGCCAGCAGTGATGGACAGGGTTCGGTGGGGGAGCAGTACTTC. Amino acids: CASSDGQGSVGEQYF.

This clone was counted only a few times. V gene TRBV18 combines with J gene TRBJ2-1; D uncertain. V lost 4 bases, J lost 1 base, and 5 bases lay in between. CDR1 is KGHSH, CDR2 LQKENI, per germline. The CDR3 has 13 amino acids. DNA of the CDR3: TGTGCCAGCTCACGAGCTTCCTACAATGAGCAGTTCTTC. Encoded protein: CASSRASYNEQFF.

This clone occurred a few times. This sequence joins TRBV5-1 and TRBJ2-7, with a tentative D call TRBD1 (5 bases). Germline-derived CDR1 and CDR2 are SGHRS and YFSETQ. V lost 5 bases and J lost 0, with 12 bases in between. This CDR3 contains 14 residues. DNA for the CDR3: TGCGCCAGCAGGCAAACAGGTCGCTCCTACGAGCAGTACTTC. Its protein is CASRQTGRSYEQYF.